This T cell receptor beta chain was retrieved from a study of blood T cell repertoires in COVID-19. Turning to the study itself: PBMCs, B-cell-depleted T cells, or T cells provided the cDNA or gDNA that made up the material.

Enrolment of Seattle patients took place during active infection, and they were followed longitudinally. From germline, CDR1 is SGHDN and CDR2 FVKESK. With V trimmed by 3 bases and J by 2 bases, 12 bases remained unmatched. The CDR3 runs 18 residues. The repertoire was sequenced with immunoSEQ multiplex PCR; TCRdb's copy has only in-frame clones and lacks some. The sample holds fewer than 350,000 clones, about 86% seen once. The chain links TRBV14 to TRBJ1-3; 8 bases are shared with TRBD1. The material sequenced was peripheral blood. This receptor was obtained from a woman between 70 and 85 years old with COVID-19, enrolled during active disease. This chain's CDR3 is CASSQTWMQGATGNTIYF. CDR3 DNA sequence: TGTGCCAGCAGCCAGACCTGGATGCAGGGGGCAACTGGAAACACCATATATTTT.